This T cell receptor beta chain was obtained from a study of cytomegalovirus exposure and HLA in healthy donors. Findings of the study overall: A later analysis showed TCR association rates differing by HLA locus, peaking at DRB1 and lowest at HLA-C.

Remarks on this clone: The antigen is not known.

The PCR made use of 60 Vbeta and 13 Jbeta primers. Generated by immunoSEQ multiplex PCR, the TCRdb table keeps only in-frame clones and is missing some. Seen here are over 50,000 clones, 65% to 80% observed once, and the top ten hold about 35%. Trimming removed 4 bases from V and 1 base from J; junction bases left unmatched: 5. The CDR3 length is 15 residues. Germline CDR1 reads MNHEY; CDR2 reads SMNVEV (reference sequence). The sequencing input was PBMCs. This clonotype originated in a man aged 35-49 years in good health and CMV-seropositive. This chain joins TRBV27 and TRBJ2-7; 9 bases line up with TRBD1. The CDR3, as DNA: TGTGCCAGCAGTTATATTGGGACAGGGTCCTACGAGCAGTACTTC. Translated, it gives CASSYIGTGSYEQYF.